Following are 21 T cell receptor beta chains from one sample sequenced in a study of OX40 agonist ivuxolimab in advanced cancers. This table comes from immunoSEQ multiplex PCR, and its TCRdb copy is limited to in-frame clones, with some not included. Altogether about 82,000 clones are present, roughly 83% being singletons, with the ten largest covering 0.75% to 0.85%. This specimen was CD4+ or CD8+ T cells sorted from blood, taken in a trial of the OX40 agonist ivuxolimab. The receptor set was obtained from an adult with an advanced solid tumor such as melanoma, head and neck, liver or kidney cancer.

CDR3 protein: CASSQERAGPGANQPQHF. CDR3 sequence (DNA): TGTGCCAGCAGCCAAGAAAGAGCGGGGCCTGGGGCCAATCAGCCCCAGCATTTT. The chain couples TRBV4-2 to TRBJ1-5; a possible D gene is TRBD1 (5 bases). The CDR3 covers 18 residues. Between the trimmed V and J ends, which lost 0 bases and 3 bases, there was a span of 18 bases. Germline V gene data show CDR1 as LGHNA and CDR2 as YNFKEQ.

This clone was counted once. CDR3 sequence reads: CASSLSFNRGEETQYF. Here the CDR3 DNA reads TGTGCCAGCAGCTTAAGCTTTAACAGGGGGGAAGAGACCCAGTACTTC. The V and J genes are TRBV7-2 and TRBJ2-5; 8 nucleotides line up with TRBD1. This CDR3 spans 16 amino acids. V lost 2 bases, J lost 3 bases, and 8 bases stayed unmatched. Germline-derived CDR1 and CDR2 are SGHTA and FQGNSA.

J is TRBJ2-2 and V is TRBV6-4, with D maybe TRBD2 (7 bases). This CDR3 has 15 residues. Trimming took 5 bases from V and 4 from J, leaving 14 bases between them. CDR1 MRHNA and CDR2 SNTAGT come from the germline V gene. CDR3 DNA sequence: TGTGCCAGCAGTCTCGAGGGGGAGGGCACCGGGGAGCTGTTTTTT. This encodes CASSLEGEGTGELFF.

V usage is TRBV7-2 and J usage is TRBJ2-5, with 10 bases aligning to TRBD1. The end of the DNA aligns better with TRBJ2-7, so the J call may be wrong. The germline gives CDR1 SGHTA, CDR2 FQGNSA. This CDR3 contains 15 residues. CDR3 in amino acids: CASSSGQGISYEQYF. The CDR3 bases are TGTGCCAGCAGCTCGGGACAGGGGATCAGTTACGAGCAGTACTTC.

The rearrangement uses TRBV21-1 and TRBJ2-3; TRBD1 was called by the table and not checked on the DNA. TRBV21-1 is marked as a pseudogene. The CDR3 is made up of 14 amino acids. CDR3 protein: CASSKGRNTDTQYF. The CDR3, as DNA: TGTGCCAGCAGCAAGGGCAGGAACACAGATACGCAGTATTTT.

The chain joins TRBV2 to TRBJ2-2; D may be TRBD1 (5 bases). V gave up 4 bases and J gave up 4 bases, with 13 bases separating them. This CDR3 has 15 amino acids. Germline V lookup: CDR1 SNHLY, CDR2 FYNNEI. CDR3: CASSASTGSTGELFF. The DNA of the CDR3 is TGTGCCAGCAGTGCCTCAACAGGCTCCACCGGGGAGCTGTTTTTT. The full variable domain, in which reference TRBV2 and TRBJ2-2 provide the parts outside the CDR3, is EPEVTQTPSHQVTQMGQEVILRCVPISNHLYFYWYRQILGQKVEFLVSFYNNEISEKSEIFDDQFSVERPDGSNFTLKIRSTKLEDSAMYFCASSASTGSTGELFFGEGSRLTVL.

In this sample, this clone turned up a few times. This chain links TRBV19 with TRBJ1-5; D remains unclear. Trimming took 6 bases from V and 0 from J, leaving 12 bases between them. The CDR3 spans 15 residues. Germline CDR1 LNHDA, CDR2 SQIVND (reference sequence). CDR3: CASSPPDGSNQPQHF. Written as DNA, the CDR3 is TGTGCCAGTAGCCCTCCGGACGGTAGCAATCAGCCCCAGCATTTT.

CDR3 bases: TGCGCCAGCAGCTTAGACAGGGGGCCCTACGAGCAGTACTTC. As protein: CASSLDRGPYEQYF. The chain has TRBV4-1 and TRBJ2-7, with 10 positions matching TRBD1. Looked up from germline, CDR1 is MGHRA and CDR2 is YSYEKL. Germline trimming cut 5 bases from V and 2 bases from J; bases unmatched to any gene: 3. This CDR3 is 14 amino acids long.

This chain links TRBV29-1 with TRBJ2-7, with 8 bases fitting TRBD1. Germline-derived CDR1 and CDR2 are SQVTM and ANQGSEA. V shed 0 bases, J shed 7 bases, and the junction held 14 bases outside the gene matches. The CDR3 consists of 16 residues. CDR3 coding DNA: TGCAGCGTTGAAGAAGGTGGGAACAGGGGGTTTCGGGAGCAGTACTTC. Its protein is CSVEEGGNRGFREQYF.

The chain carries TRBV25-1 and TRBJ2-2, with 9 bases identical to TRBD1. Germline V gene lookup returns CDR1 MGHDK and CDR2 SYGVNS. This CDR3 spans 16 amino acids. V shed 6 bases and J 4 bases; nucleotides not matched to a gene: 9. The CDR3 spells CASRSPGTGTTGELFF. For the CDR3, the DNA is TGTGCCAGCAGATCCCCCGGGACAGGGACCACCGGGGAGCTGTTTTTT.

This clone was counted only a few times. V and J are TRBV27 and TRBJ2-7; D may correspond to TRBD1 or TRBD2 (6 bases each). This CDR3 region has 16 residues. Trimming removed 1 base from V and 7 bases from J, with 20 bases in between. Germline CDR1 and CDR2: MNHEY and SMNVEV (reference sequence). CDR3 sequence (DNA): TGTGCCAGCAGTTTATTGGGGGACACGGGCCGGGGGGAGCAGTACTTC. Protein: CASSLLGDTGRGEQYF.

J is TRBJ1-2 and V is TRBV19; the D gene is possibly TRBD1 (6 bases). The germline V gene has CDR1 LNHDA and CDR2 SQIVND (reference sequence). V dropped 4 bases and J dropped 2 bases, with 8 bases sitting between them. This CDR3 is built from 13 residues. The chain's CDR3 is CASSNTGNYGYTF. The CDR3 nucleotides read TGTGCCAGTAGTAACACAGGGAACTATGGCTACACCTTC.

The chain links TRBV27 to TRBJ2-3, with D perhaps TRBD2 (7 bases). Germline values: CDR1 MNHEY, CDR2 SMNVEV (reference sequence). V was pared by 4 bases and J by 1 base, with 12 bases between. The CDR3 loop spans 15 amino acids. The CDR3 nucleotides read TGTGCCAGCAGTTCCGGGGGGCGGGGCACAGATACGCAGTATTTT. Residues: CASSSGGRGTDTQYF.

This clone showed up just once. J is TRBJ2-1 and V is TRBV19, with 7 bases aligning to TRBD2. The J segment lost 6 bases and the V segment lost 7 bases, leaving 9 bases of the junction unmatched. This CDR3 contains 14 residues. Germline values: CDR1 LNHDA, CDR2 SQIVND (reference sequence). CDR3 loop: CASIGGGARNEQFF. In DNA, the CDR3 is TGTGCCAGTATTGGGGGGGGAGCCCGCAATGAGCAGTTCTTC.

J is TRBJ2-1 and V is TRBV2; D possibly corresponds to TRBD1 (5 bases). Germline V gene data show CDR1 as SNHLY and CDR2 as FYNNEI. The CDR3 extends over 14 amino acids. Deletions cut 7 bases from V and 6 bases from J, with 16 bases between. The CDR3 coding sequence is TGTGCCAGCACCAAACAGGTAGTAGGCAATGAGCAGTTCTTC. It translates to CASTKQVVGNEQFF.

This clone appeared once. The chain is built from TRBV4-2 and TRBJ2-3; D may be TRBD2 (6 bases). V was trimmed by 1 base and J by 6 bases, leaving 14 bases between them. CDR1 and CDR2 from the germline V gene are LGHNA and YNFKEQ. The CDR3 loop spans 15 amino acids. The CDR3 here is CASSQVVTSGDTQYF. The CDR3 bases are TGTGCCAGCAGCCAAGTTGTTACAAGCGGGGATACGCAGTATTTT.

The chain links TRBV7-2 to TRBJ2-1; 11 nucleotides agree with TRBD2. This CDR3 has 15 residues. Germline-derived CDR1 and CDR2 are SGHTA and FQGNSA. V lost 7 bases and J lost 4; bases outside the gene matches: 6. The CDR3 region is CASTTGTSGYNEQFF. In DNA form, the CDR3 reads TGTGCCAGCACGACCGGGACTAGCGGTTACAATGAGCAGTTCTTC.

This rearrangement joins TRBV19 to TRBJ2-7, with 7 bases that match TRBD1. Per germline, CDR1 LNHDA and CDR2 SQIVND (reference sequence). The length of the CDR3 is 15 residues. Trimming cost V 3 bases and J 4 bases; bases outside gene matches: 9. The CDR3 loop reads CASSIAGTDQYEQYF. Here the CDR3 DNA reads TGTGCCAGTAGTATTGCCGGGACAGACCAATACGAGCAGTACTTC.

The chain carries TRBV5-4 and TRBJ1-1; tentatively, D is TRBD1 (5 bases). There are 14 residues in the CDR3. The ends were cut back, 3 bases at V and 2 bases at J, with 11 bases in the middle. Looked up from germline, CDR1 is SGHNT and CDR2 is YYREEE (reference sequence). CDR3: CASSWGTSNTEAFF. In DNA form, the CDR3 reads TGTGCCAGCAGCTGGGGGACCTCCAACACTGAAGCTTTCTTT.

The rearrangement uses TRBV7-2 and TRBJ2-7, with 11 bases matching TRBD2. Germline lookup yields CDR1 SGHTA and CDR2 FQGNSA. The V gene end was trimmed by 4 bases and the J gene end by 5 bases; junction bases not matched to a gene: 19. This CDR3 is 19 amino acids long. CDR3 sequence (DNA): TGTGCCAGCAGCTCCCCAAGGGGGGTAGCGGGGGGGCCGAGACACGAGCAGTACTTC. Residues: CASSSPRGVAGGPRHEQYF.

The gene calls are TRBV7-2 and TRBJ1-3; possibly TRBD1 for D (5 bases). Trimming cost V 4 bases and J 2 bases, with 12 bases left between them. The germline gives CDR1 SGHTA, CDR2 FQGNSA. The CDR3 is 15 residues long. Here the CDR3 DNA reads TGTGCCAGCAGCTGGGGGACGGGAACTGGAAACACCATATATTTT. This gives the protein CASSWGTGTGNTIYF.